What follows are 5 T cell receptor beta chains derived from one specimen sequenced in a study of blood T cell repertoires in COVID-19. TCRdb keeps only in-frame clones here, not all; method: immunoSEQ multiplex PCR. The sample lists 200,000 to 300,000 clones; 80% to 90% were seen once. Material: peripheral blood. The receptor set was obtained from a man between 60 and 70 years old with acute or convalescent COVID-19.

The chain links TRBV5-1 to TRBJ1-3, with 8 nucleotides matching TRBD1. This CDR3 has 16 amino acids. J gave up 0 bases and V 3 bases, and 5 bases lay outside the gene matches. Germline V gene data show CDR1 as SGHRS and CDR2 as YFSETQ. The CDR3 region is CASSWTGINSGNTIYF. The CDR3 DNA reads as TGCGCCAGCAGCTGGACAGGGATCAACTCTGGAAACACCATATATTTT.

The chain links TRBV19 to TRBJ2-1, with TRBD2 matching over 13 bases. The CDR3 is 18 residues long. Germline V gives CDR1 LNHDA, CDR2 SQIVND (reference sequence). With 4 bases clipped from V and 0 bases from J, the junction kept 6 bases outside the gene matches. The CDR3 DNA follows: TGTGCCAGTAGTAGACTAGCGGGGGGTCAGAGCTCCTACAATGAGCAGTTCTTC. As protein: CASSRLAGGQSSYNEQFF.

The chain links TRBV6-5 to TRBJ2-1; 9 bases are a match to TRBD2. The V gene end was trimmed by 0 bases and the J gene end by 4 bases; junction bases not matched to a gene: 4. CDR3 size: 16 residues. In germline, CDR1 is MNHEY, CDR2 SVGAGI. The chain's CDR3 is CASSYSRLAAYNEQFF. The CDR3 DNA is TGTGCCAGCAGTTACTCGAGACTAGCGGCTTACAATGAGCAGTTCTTC.

This rearrangement joins TRBV3-1 (or the pseudogene TRBV3-2) to TRBJ1-6, with a possible D match to TRBD1 (6 bases). Trimming took off 1 base at V and 1 base at J, with 11 bases between the two ends. Germline loops: CDR1 LGHDT, CDR2 YNNKEL (reference sequence). The CDR3 has 17 amino acids. The DNA for the CDR3 is TGTGCCAGCAGCCAAGCTCCCCAGGGGTCCTATAATTCACCCCTCCACTTT. This sequence encodes CASSQAPQGSYNSPLHF.

The V call is TRBV7-2, the J call TRBJ2-1; TRBD2 matches 10 bases. CDR3 length equals 16 residues. Trimming cost V 8 bases and J 4 bases; bases outside gene matches: 11. Per germline, CDR1 SGHTA and CDR2 FQGNSA. The CDR3 DNA reads TGTGCCAGCGGAGCGGGGGGGTCCTTCCCTTACAATGAGCAGTTCTTC. It encodes CASGAGGSFPYNEQFF. The full variable domain, in which reference TRBV7-2 and TRBJ2-1 provide the parts outside the CDR3, is GAGVSQSPSNKVTEKGKDVELRCDPISGHTALYWYRQSLGQGLEFLIYFQGNSAPDKSGLPSDRFSAERTGGSVSTLTIQRTQQEDSAVYLCASGAGGSFPYNEQFFGPGTRLTVL.